This TCR beta chain appears in the sequencing data of a study of T cell repertoires in cytomegalovirus infection (dated by TCRdb to about 2019). With regard to the full study: Peptide stimulations targeted recently identified HLA-C-restricted CMV epitopes, whose presentation resists viral immunomodulation, together with well-studied HLA-B-restricted epitopes. Because public TCR beta signatures pointed to carriage of CMV infection together with the matching HLA type, the HLA type of each donor mattered for the analysis.

The V and J ends are trimmed by 0 bases and 0 bases, leaving 8 bases between them. Per the germline V gene (reference sequence), MNHNY is the CDR1 and SVGAGI is the CDR2. Including the terminal cysteine and phenylalanine, the CDR3 comprises 15 residues. CDR3 DNA only is kept here, 45 bases in frame from base 1. The investigation overall reported the following: Cumulative frequency of public TCR beta family members discriminated carriers of CMV infection plus the relevant HLA type in this cohort and an independent approximately 370-donor cohort. In the ex vivo response, HLA-C-restricted CMV-specific TCR beta clonotypes were dominant, and in two of eight donors the single most frequent clonotype came from this HLA-C-restricted group.

This clonotype has only a few counts. Its antigen is unknown. Qualities for individual bases were not recorded, and no much larger clone is one base off. The instrument given in TCRdb is Illumina HiSeq 1500. TCRdb handled the public reads itself, with Q25 trimming in fastp and clone calling in MiXCR, and kept productive beta chains. One record per CDR3 amino acid sequence lists the most common genes and DNA. This sample is represented by 680,000 or so distinct CDR3 sequences; around 32% of them were singletons. Around a sixth of the sample lies in the top ten. The intended sense of this specimen's treatment or condition label: in vitro stimulation with specific CMV peptide epitopes to enrich CMV-specific T cells.

The sample in question was cultured PBMCs, obtained from culture after CMV antigen stimulation. The source is a human donor in good health (CMV status not recorded). Some clones in this sample may be carry-over from other donors' samples. Recombination linked TRBV6-6 to TRBJ1-1, with no D gene named confidently. The CDR3 here reads CASSYSLILNTEAFF. The DNA sequence reads TGTGCCAGCAGTTACTCGCTCATCTTGAACACTGAAGCTTTCTTT.